This TCR beta chain was captured by sequencing in a study of T cell repertoires in cytomegalovirus infection (dated by TCRdb to the late 2010s). About the full investigation: Alongside well-studied HLA-B-restricted epitopes, the peptide stimulations were aimed at recently identified HLA-C-restricted CMV epitopes, whose presentation resists viral immunomodulation. Donor HLA type was relevant to the analysis, because carriage of CMV infection together with the matching HLA type was indicated by public TCR beta signatures.

The sequencing machine was an Illumina HiSeq 1500. The raw public data were reprocessed by TCRdb itself: fastp quality trimming at Q25, MiXCR clonotype calling, in-frame beta chains only. Each record represents a unique CDR3 protein, reported with the most common genes and DNA among its rows. This sample gives 600,000 to 700,000 distinct CDR3 sequences in total; about 30% of them show up just once. About 20% of the sample is taken by the ten largest. In the paper's terms, the treatment or condition label means: in vitro stimulation with specific CMV peptide epitopes to enrich CMV-specific T cells. Deletion took 1 base off V and 3 bases off J, with a span of 19 bases between the germline ends. Taken from the germline V gene, the CDR1 and CDR2 loops are SGHAT and FQNNGV. The CDR3 contains 17 residues, cysteine and phenylalanine counted. Only the CDR3 region is kept as DNA, spanning 51 bases read in frame from base 1.

Details on this clonotype: There is no known antigen for this receptor. Nothing much larger sits one base from this clone, and base qualities are not available.

Broad study findings and their caveats: Cumulative frequency of public TCR beta family members discriminated carriers of CMV infection plus the relevant HLA type in this cohort and an independent roughly 340-donor cohort. In the ex vivo response, HLA-C-restricted CMV-specific TCR beta clonotypes were dominant, and in two of eight donors the single most frequent clonotype came from this HLA-C-restricted group.

The TCR was taken from a human donor in good health (CMV status not recorded). Some clones in this sample may be carry-over from other donors' samples. This chain is built from TRBV11-2 and TRBJ2-7; the D gene is perhaps TRBD1, on 6 matching bases. The sequencing used cultured PBMCs, collected from culture after CMV antigen stimulation. This receptor carries the CDR3 CASSLVSFRGPLYEQYF. In nucleotide form, the sequence is TGTGCCAGCAGCTTAGTATCATTCAGGGGCCCCCTCTACGAGCAGTACTTC.